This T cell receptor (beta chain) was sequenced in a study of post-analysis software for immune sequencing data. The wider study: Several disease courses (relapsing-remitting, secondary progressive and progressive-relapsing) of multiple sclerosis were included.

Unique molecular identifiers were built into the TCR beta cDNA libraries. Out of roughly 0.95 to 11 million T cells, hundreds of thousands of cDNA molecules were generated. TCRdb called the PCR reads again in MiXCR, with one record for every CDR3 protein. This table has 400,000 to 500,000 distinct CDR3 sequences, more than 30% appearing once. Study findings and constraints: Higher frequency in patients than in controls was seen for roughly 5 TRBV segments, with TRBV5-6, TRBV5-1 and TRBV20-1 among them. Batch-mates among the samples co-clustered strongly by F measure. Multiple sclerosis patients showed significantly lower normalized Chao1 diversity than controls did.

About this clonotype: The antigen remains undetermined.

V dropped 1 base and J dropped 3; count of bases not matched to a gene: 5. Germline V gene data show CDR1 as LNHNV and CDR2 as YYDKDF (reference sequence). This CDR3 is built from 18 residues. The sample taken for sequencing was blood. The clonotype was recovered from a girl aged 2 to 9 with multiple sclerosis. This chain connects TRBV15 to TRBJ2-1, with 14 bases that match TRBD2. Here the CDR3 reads CATSRVGTSGSIYNEQFF. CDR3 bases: TGTGCCACCAGCAGAGTTGGGACTAGCGGGAGTATCTACAATGAGCAGTTCTTC.